The 16 T cell receptor beta chains presented below share a single source sample, sequenced in a study of OX40 agonist ivuxolimab in advanced cancers. Produced via immunoSEQ multiplex PCR; TCRdb's table is partial and in-frame only. The sample holds some 97,000 clones, less than 95% seen once. The input for sequencing was CD4+ or CD8+ T cells sorted from blood, taken in a trial of the OX40 agonist ivuxolimab. The receptor set was obtained from an adult with an advanced solid tumor such as melanoma, head and neck, liver or kidney cancer.

The chain couples TRBV5-1 to TRBJ1-1, with a possible D match to TRBD1 (6 bases). The V and J ends lost 0 bases and 1 base respectively, with 10 bases between them. Germline V gene sequence: CDR1 SGHRS, CDR2 YFSETQ. The CDR3 is 15 residues long. CDR3 protein: CASSLVQGGNTEAFF. In nucleotides, the CDR3 is TGCGCCAGCAGCTTGGTACAGGGAGGGAACACTGAAGCTTTCTTT.

CDR3 in DNA: TGTGCCAGCCGGGCAGGGACGAGCTCCGAGCAGTACTTC. This encodes CASRAGTSSEQYF. The V and J genes are TRBV7-9 and TRBJ2-7, with D possibly called TRBD1 or TRBD2 (5 bases each). The length of the CDR3 is 13 residues. The ends were cut back, 8 bases at V and 6 bases at J, with 17 bases in the middle. Germline V gives CDR1 SEHNR, CDR2 FQNEAQ (reference sequence).

The V gene is TRBV9, the J gene TRBJ2-7; D possibly corresponds to TRBD2 (5 bases). The CDR3 consists of 15 residues. Between the trimmed V and J ends, which lost 0 bases and 0 bases, there was a span of 10 bases. CDR1 and CDR2 from the germline V gene are SGDLS and YYNGEE. In DNA, the CDR3 is TGTGCCAGCAGCGTAGGGGTAGCGAGCTCCTACGAGCAGTACTTC. It translates to CASSVGVASSYEQYF.

CDR3 in DNA: TGTGCCAGTAGAACCGCCGGGATAGCCCCCGGGGAGCTGTTTTTT. It specifies CASRTAGIAPGELFF. This chain links TRBV19 with TRBJ2-2; weak D call: TRBD2 (5 bases). V was trimmed by 6 bases and J by 6 bases, leaving 17 bases between them. This CDR3 spans 15 amino acids. Germline CDR1 is LNHDA and CDR2 is SQIVND (reference sequence). The variable domain in full, with the rest retrieved from reference TRBV19 and TRBJ2-2, is DGGITQSPKYLFRKEGQNVTLSCEQNLNHDAMYWYRQDPGQGLRLIYYSQIVNDFQKGDIAEGYSVSREKKESFPLTVTSAQKNPTAFYLCASRTAGIAPGELFFGEGSRLTVL.

This chain uses TRBV4-2 with TRBJ2-3; D gene unclear. CDR3 length: 13 amino acids. V dropped 2 bases and J dropped 2 bases, with 5 bases sitting between them. Germline V gives CDR1 LGHNA, CDR2 YNFKEQ. CDR3 nucleotides: TGTGCCAGCAGCCAACGGGCCACAGATACGCAGTATTTT. Its translation is CASSQRATDTQYF.

The chain combines TRBV5-5 with TRBJ1-4; the D gene is possibly TRBD1 (6 bases). Germline CDR1 is SGHKS and CDR2 is YYEKEE (reference sequence). The V gene lost 1 base and the J gene lost 0 bases, with 19 bases spanning the gap. The CDR3 contains 19 residues. The CDR3 bases are TGTGCCAGCAGCTTGAGATCAGGGGACGGGGGTGCAACTAATGAAAAACTGTTTTTT. As protein: CASSLRSGDGGATNEKLFF.

This clone was recorded only once. J is TRBJ2-3 and V is TRBV19; possibly TRBD1 for D (6 bases). V was cut by 6 bases and J by 3 bases, with 19 bases left in between. Germline V gives CDR1 LNHDA, CDR2 SQIVND (reference sequence). The CDR3 is made up of 16 amino acids. Here the CDR3 reads CASRPRLQGFTDTQYF. CDR3 bases: TGTGCCAGTAGACCTCGGCTCCAGGGGTTTACAGATACGCAGTATTTT.

This clone was picked up one time. V and J are TRBV7-3 and TRBJ2-5, with D possibly matching TRBD2 (6 bases). V lost 5 bases to trimming and J lost 3 bases, with 13 bases between them. In germline, CDR1 is SGHTA, CDR2 FQGTGA. The CDR3 covers 14 residues. The CDR3 DNA follows: TGTGCCAGCAGCCCAACCGGCGGGAAAGAGACCCAGTACTTC. It encodes CASSPTGGKETQYF.

The J gene is TRBJ2-7, the V gene TRBV7-2; the match to TRBD2 covers 7 bases. This CDR3 is built from 14 residues. Germline V CDR1 and CDR2: SGHTA, FQGNSA. Trimming cost V 0 bases and J 6 bases; bases outside gene matches: 5. The CDR3 DNA sequence: TGTGCCAGCAGCTTAGCGGCGGGAGCCGGCGAGCAGTACTTC. Protein sequence: CASSLAAGAGEQYF.

The CDR3 loop reads CASMRGSGTSGRDTQYF. The CDR3 nucleotides read TGCGCCAGCATGAGAGGTTCCGGGACTAGCGGGAGGGATACGCAGTATTTT. The chain links TRBV10-1 to TRBJ2-3; 15 nucleotides align to TRBD2. Germline V gene lookup returns CDR1 WNHNN and CDR2 SYGVQD (reference sequence). The CDR3 sequence is 17 residues long. V lost 7 bases and J lost 6; bases outside the gene matches: 11.

This clone was picked up a small number of times. The chain couples TRBV6-6 to TRBJ1-5, with a possible D match to TRBD1 (5 bases). Germline CDR1 and CDR2: MNHNY and SVGAGI (reference sequence). This CDR3 region has 13 residues. V was cut by 2 bases and J by 4 bases, with 6 bases left in between. The CDR3, as DNA: TGTGCCAGCAGTTACGCAGGGAATCAGCCCCAGCATTTT. Translation: CASSYAGNQPQHF.

This chain connects TRBV27 to TRBJ1-3; D may be TRBD1 (6 bases). Between the trimmed V and J ends, which lost 5 bases and 4 bases, there was a span of 15 bases. The CDR3 runs 15 residues. Germline CDR1 MNHEY, CDR2 SMNVEV (reference sequence). The CDR3 is CASSRTGGSGNTIYF. The CDR3 nucleotides read TGTGCCAGCAGTAGGACGGGGGGCTCCGGAAACACCATATATTTT.

This chain links TRBV7-8 with TRBJ2-3; D gene uncertain. Trimming took 1 base from V and 1 from J, leaving 6 bases between them. The germline V gene has CDR1 SGHVS and CDR2 FQNEAQ. The CDR3 is 14 amino acids. DNA of the CDR3: TGTGCCAGCAGCTTAGATATCGGCACAGATACGCAGTATTTT. This encodes CASSLDIGTDTQYF.

The sample holds a few counts of this clone. The V call is TRBV7-2, the J call TRBJ2-7, with D unresolved. The germline V and J ends were trimmed by 3 bases and 0 bases, with 0 bases remaining between them. The CDR3 is 11 amino acids. CDR1 SGHTA and CDR2 FQGNSA come from the germline V gene. CDR3: CASSFSYEQYF. CDR3 bases: TGTGCCAGCAGCTTCTCCTACGAGCAGTACTTC.

This clone was found once. This chain connects TRBV19 to TRBJ1-1; TRBD1 matches 8 bases. Trimming cost V 3 bases and J 0 bases; bases outside gene matches: 6. Looked up from germline, CDR1 is LNHDA and CDR2 is SQIVND (reference sequence). The CDR3 is 16 residues long. CDR3 loop: CASSIPGQAMNTEAFF. The DNA of the CDR3 is TGTGCCAGTAGTATTCCGGGACAGGCAATGAACACTGAAGCTTTCTTT.

The V gene is TRBV5-8, the J gene TRBJ2-5, with D unresolved. Germline CDR1 reads SGHTS; CDR2 reads YDEGEE. The V and J ends lost 4 bases and 2 bases respectively, with 12 bases between them. CDR3 size: 14 residues. The CDR3 nucleotides read TGTGCCAGCAGCCTAAGTCGGATACAAGAGACCCAGTACTTC. This gives the protein CASSLSRIQETQYF.